This TCR beta chain was sequenced for a study of blood T cells in healthy people across ages (dated by TCRdb to the mid-2010s). About the investigation overall: In model experiments, roughly one uniquely barcoded TCR beta cDNA molecule per two T cells was captured by template switching. To avoid experimental bias, donors of different ages were distributed randomly across sequencing lanes. Age-related changes in TCR beta repertoire diversity were measured in the study by deep sequencing normalized with unique cDNA molecular identifiers. Four age groups were formed from the donors: young (average approximately 15 years), middle-aged (approximately 42), aged (more than 55) and long-lived (around 82). The study analyzed two additional independent replicas of 1 million unique cDNA reads from the same blood draw for two donors, one aged 18 to 29 and one aged 80 or older. Study-wide findings and limitations: Because donor CMV infection status was unknown, age-related changes in expanded clonotypes were potentially confounded. The long-lived group showed more naive CD4+ T cells, fewer expanded clones and increased TCR diversity than the aged group, suggesting age selection. Total diversity estimates from one million sequenced T cells were considered lower bounds and underestimates. Observed TCR beta diversity correlated strongly with the percentage of naive T cells measured by flow cytometry. Bulk unsorted PBMC profiling prevented conclusive comparison of naive and antigen-experienced compartments. Observed TCR beta diversity per million T cells fell roughly linearly with age, and a significant reduction was already apparent by age around 44.

This clonotype was seen ten or more times. It lacks a known antigen. Base qualities are not at hand, and no much larger clone is one base apart. Systemically healthy Caucasian individuals from Russia, 35 to 40 in total and aged roughly 6 to 95 years, were included as donors. Roughly 10 milliliters of peripheral blood were drawn from each donor into EDTA-treated Vacutainer tubes. Ficoll-Paque density-gradient centrifugation was used to isolate PBMCs, with at least 6 million obtained per sample. Trizol reagent was used to extract total RNA from PBMCs, with at least 6 micrograms per sample. For every donor, an aliquot of PBMCs went through flow cytometry to measure the percentages of naive CD45RAhigh/CD27high T cells. Unmatched junction bases come to 7, with V trimmed by 6 bases and J by 3 bases. Inclusive of the bounding cysteine and phenylalanine, the CDR3 is 16 residues long. Only the CDR3 portion is preserved as DNA: 48 bases, with reading frame beginning at the first base. CDR1 is given as MDHEN and CDR2 as SYDVKM, both from the germline V gene.

Library preparation was by 5' RACE. Sequencing took place on an Illumina HiSeq 2500. A second PCR of about 6 to 11 cycles was run with a J-beta primer mix and a sample-barcoded 5' primer. Each TCR beta cDNA molecule received a unique molecular identifier from a template-switch 5' adaptor carrying 12 random nucleotides. Each sample yielded at least 3 million CDR3-containing paired-end reads. All of the RNA was converted into first-strand cDNA using the Mint cDNA synthesis kit, with a TRBC-specific oligonucleotide serving as the primer. After uracil-DNA glycosylase treatment, a first 18-cycle PCR used universal primers M1SS and BC2_uni_R on all cDNA. Under the source paper's analysis protocol: Normalization of each sample was performed by random selection of 1 million high-quality reads, each carrying a distinct molecular identifier. Instead of being binned into consensus sequences, reads that shared molecular identifiers were thrown out. MiTCR, run with a Q25 quality threshold and the strictest error-elimination algorithm, handled CDR3 identification, clonotype clustering and error correction. A nonparametric unseen species model with Euler transformation was used to estimate a lower bound on total TCR beta diversity. The raw public reads went through TCRdb reprocessing: fastp at Q25, MiXCR clone calling, in-frame beta chains kept. Identical CDR3 protein sequences are pooled into one entry, listed with their most common genes and DNA. These V and J calls rely on TCRdb rather than the paper's analysis. This sample is represented by around 970,000 distinct CDR3 sequences; roughly half of them were singletons. The ten most abundant clones make up over 20% of the sample.

What was sequenced was blood. The clonotype was recovered from an older woman in good health. The sequence joins TRBV28 to TRBJ2-4, with 11 middle bases fitting TRBD2. The CDR3 is CASSRLAGQVKNIQYF. The DNA is TGTGCCAGCAGCAGACTAGCGGGGCAGGTCAAAAACATTCAGTACTTC.